The TCR beta chain under discussion was sequenced for a study of CD8+ T cells in alopecia areata. About the study: The protocol delivered tofacitinib for 6 to 18 months, then withdrew it for 6 months.

In each case, RNA was isolated and then reverse transcribed into cDNA as the sequencing template. Measured with immunoSEQ multiplex PCR; TCRdb has only the in-frame clones, and not every one. Among some 5,000 clones listed, just over 60% were seen once. Researchers gathered lesional scalp punch biopsies and peripheral blood from patients with alopecia areata. The CDR3 loop spans 14 amino acids. Germline CDR1 is MGHRA and CDR2 is YSYEKL. Trimming shortened V by 2 bases and J by 4 bases, and 10 bases separated the two germline ends. The receptor was derived from a human donor with alopecia areata. The source was skin, collected at week 0. The chain couples TRBV4-1 to TRBJ2-3; no clear D. This CDR3 is CASSQQVPSDTQYF. The DNA of the CDR3 is TGCGCCAGCAGCCAACAGGTGCCCTCAGATACGCAGTATTTT.